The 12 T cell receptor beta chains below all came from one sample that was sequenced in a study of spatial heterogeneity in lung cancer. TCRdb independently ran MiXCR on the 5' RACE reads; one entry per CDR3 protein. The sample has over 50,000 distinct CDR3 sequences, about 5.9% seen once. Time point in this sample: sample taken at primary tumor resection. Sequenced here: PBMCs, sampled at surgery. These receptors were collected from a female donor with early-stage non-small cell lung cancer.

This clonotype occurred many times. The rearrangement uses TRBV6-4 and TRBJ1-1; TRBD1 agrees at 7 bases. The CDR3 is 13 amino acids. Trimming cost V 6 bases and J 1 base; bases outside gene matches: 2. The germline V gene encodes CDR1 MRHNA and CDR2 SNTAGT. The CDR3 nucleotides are TGTGCCAGCAGGAGGGACAGGAACACTGAAGCTTTCTTT. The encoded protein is CASRRDRNTEAFF.

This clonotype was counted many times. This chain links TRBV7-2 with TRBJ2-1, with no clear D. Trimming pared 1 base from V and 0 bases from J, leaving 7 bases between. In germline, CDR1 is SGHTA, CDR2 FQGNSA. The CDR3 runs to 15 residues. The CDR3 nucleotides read TGTGCCAGCAGCTTAGGTGTAGGCTCCTACAATGAGCAGTTCTTC. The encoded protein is CASSLGVGSYNEQFF.

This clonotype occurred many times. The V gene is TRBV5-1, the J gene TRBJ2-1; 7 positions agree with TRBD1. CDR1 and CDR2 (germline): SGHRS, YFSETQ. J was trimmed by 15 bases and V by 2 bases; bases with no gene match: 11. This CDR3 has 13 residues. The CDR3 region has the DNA TGCGCCAGCAGCTTAGACAGGGCCGAGGAAGGGTTCTTC. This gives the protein CASSLDRAEEGFF.

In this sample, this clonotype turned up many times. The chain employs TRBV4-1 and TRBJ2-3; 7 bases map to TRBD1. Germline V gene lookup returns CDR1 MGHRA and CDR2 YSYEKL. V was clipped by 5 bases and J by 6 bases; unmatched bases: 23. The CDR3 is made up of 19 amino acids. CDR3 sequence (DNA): TGCGCCAGCAGCGGACTTATAACTGCTACCCGGGACAGAAAGGATACGCAGTATTTT. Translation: CASSGLITATRDRKDTQYF.

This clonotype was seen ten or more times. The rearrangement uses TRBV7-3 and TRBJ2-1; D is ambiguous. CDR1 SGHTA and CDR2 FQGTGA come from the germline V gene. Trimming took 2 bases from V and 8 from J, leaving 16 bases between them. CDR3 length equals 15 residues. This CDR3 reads CASSLVSGSIDEQFF. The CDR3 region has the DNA TGTGCCAGCAGCTTAGTTTCGGGTAGCATCGATGAGCAGTTCTTC.

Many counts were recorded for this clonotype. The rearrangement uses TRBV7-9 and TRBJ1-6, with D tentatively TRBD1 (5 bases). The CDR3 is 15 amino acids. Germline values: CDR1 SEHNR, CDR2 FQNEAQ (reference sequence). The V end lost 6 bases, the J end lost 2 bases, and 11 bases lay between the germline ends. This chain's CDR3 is CASRFDSAYNSPLHF. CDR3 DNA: TGTGCCAGCAGGTTCGACAGCGCCTATAATTCACCCCTCCACTTT.

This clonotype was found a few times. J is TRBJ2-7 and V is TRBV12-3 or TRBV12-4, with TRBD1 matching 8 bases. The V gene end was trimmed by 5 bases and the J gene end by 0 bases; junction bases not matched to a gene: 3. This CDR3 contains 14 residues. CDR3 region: CASSRQGSSYEQYV. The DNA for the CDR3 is TGTGCCAGCAGTCGACAGGGGAGCTCCTACGAGCAGTACGTC.

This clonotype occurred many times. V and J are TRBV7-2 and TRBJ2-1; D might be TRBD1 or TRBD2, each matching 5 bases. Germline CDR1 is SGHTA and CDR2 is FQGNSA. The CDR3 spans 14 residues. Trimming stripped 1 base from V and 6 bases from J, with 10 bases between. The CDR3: CASSLGGVGNEQFF. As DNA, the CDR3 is TGTGCCAGCAGCTTAGGAGGGGTCGGCAATGAGCAGTTCTTC.

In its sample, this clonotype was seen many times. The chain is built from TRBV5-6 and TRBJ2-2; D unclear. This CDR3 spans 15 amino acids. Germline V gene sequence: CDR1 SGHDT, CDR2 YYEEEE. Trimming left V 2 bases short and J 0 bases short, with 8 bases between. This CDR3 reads CASSFGPSNTGELFF. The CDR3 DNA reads TGTGCCAGCAGCTTCGGTCCGTCGAACACCGGGGAGCTGTTTTTT.

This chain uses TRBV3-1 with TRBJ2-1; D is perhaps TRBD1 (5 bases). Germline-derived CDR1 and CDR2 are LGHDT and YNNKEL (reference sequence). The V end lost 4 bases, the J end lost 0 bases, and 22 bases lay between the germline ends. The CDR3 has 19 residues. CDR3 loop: CASSPPPRPGPTSYNEQFF. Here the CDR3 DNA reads TGTGCCAGCAGCCCCCCCCCCCGACCAGGGCCAACCTCCTACAATGAGCAGTTCTTC.

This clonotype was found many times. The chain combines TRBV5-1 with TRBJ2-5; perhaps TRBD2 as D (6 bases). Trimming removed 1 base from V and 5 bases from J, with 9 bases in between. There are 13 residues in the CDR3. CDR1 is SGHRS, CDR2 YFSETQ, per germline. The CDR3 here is CASSLPSDETQYF. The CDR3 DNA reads TGCGCCAGCAGCTTGCCTAGCGACGAGACCCAGTACTTC.

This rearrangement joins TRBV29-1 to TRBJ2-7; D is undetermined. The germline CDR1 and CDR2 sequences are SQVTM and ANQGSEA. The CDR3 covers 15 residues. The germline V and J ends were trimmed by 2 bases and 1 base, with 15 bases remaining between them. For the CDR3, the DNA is TGCAGCGTTGAAACTCAAGTAAGAGGTTCCTACGAGCAGTACTTC. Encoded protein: CSVETQVRGSYEQYF.